Below are 25 T cell receptor beta chains sequenced from a single sample in a study of human T cells and chemical hapten exposure. The time point was: patch test 2, 6 weeks after DPC sensitization. Treatment noted: therapeutic diphenylcyclopropenone sensitization with weekly scalp DPC. MiXCR, run by TCRdb on the RACE reads, gives a single entry per CDR3 protein. The data contain over 65,000 distinct CDR3 sequences, 11% of them singletons. The sample in question was whole blood, obtained in connection with sensitization to the hapten diphenylcyclopropenone (DPC). The source is a man in his late teens or twenties with alopecia areata. Some clones in this sample may be carry-over from other donors' samples.

The genes are TRBV10-3 and TRBJ2-2; tentative D call: TRBD2 (6 bases). CDR1 and CDR2 (germline): ENHRY, SYGVKD. Trimming took off 7 bases at V and 5 bases at J, with 11 bases between the two ends. CDR3 length: 13 amino acids. CDR3 protein: CAITTGETGELFF. The CDR3 DNA sequence: TGTGCCATCACTACGGGAGAAACCGGGGAGCTGTTTTTT.

This clonotype has a count of ten or more. J is TRBJ2-7 and V is TRBV29-1; D remains unclear. The germline V and J ends were trimmed by 0 bases and 3 bases, with 6 bases remaining between them. Per germline, CDR1 SQVTM and CDR2 ANQGSEA. The CDR3 runs to 12 residues. The CDR3 region has the DNA TGCAGCGTTGAAGATGACCACTACGAGCAGTACGTC. This encodes CSVEDDHYEQYV.

This clonotype came up a few times. The chain has TRBV4-1 and TRBJ1-2; 7 bases line up with TRBD1. With V trimmed by 0 bases and J by 4 bases, 5 bases remained unmatched. The CDR3 is 15 amino acids. Germline loops: CDR1 MGHRA, CDR2 YSYEKL. The DNA for the CDR3 is TGCGCCAGCAGCCAAGAACCAGGGACAGCCTATGGCTACACCTTC. Protein product: CASSQEPGTAYGYTF.

Ten or more counts support this clonotype. This rearrangement joins TRBV7-6 to TRBJ2-5; 10 positions agree with TRBD2. V lost 3 bases, J lost 3 bases, and 7 bases stayed unmatched. The CDR3 covers 16 residues. Germline V CDR1 and CDR2: SGHVS, FNYEAQ. The CDR3 loop reads CASSFEPLAGEETQYF. The CDR3, as DNA: TGTGCCAGCAGCTTCGAACCTCTAGCGGGGGAAGAGACCCAGTACTTC.

Turning to this clonotype: A much larger clone is a single base away; this may be a read error. For the CDR3, the DNA is TGTGCCAGCAGCCGGGACAGCCAAGAGACCGAGTACTTC. It yields the protein CASSRDSQETEYF. This chain joins TRBV7-9 and TRBJ2-5; 7 bases match TRBD1. This CDR3 has 13 residues. Germline CDR1 reads SEHNR; CDR2 reads FQNEAQ (reference sequence).

This clonotype was seen repeatedly, ten times or more. This sequence joins TRBV6-2 or TRBV6-3 and TRBJ2-7, with 7 bases lining up with TRBD1. J gave up 4 bases and V 2 bases, and 2 bases lay outside the gene matches. This CDR3 spans 13 amino acids. Germline values: CDR1 MNHEY, CDR2 SVGEGT. The CDR3 DNA sequence: TGTGCCAGCAGTTACACAGGGGCATACGAGCAGTACTTC. It codes for CASSYTGAYEQYF.

At least ten counts were recorded for this clonotype. The genes are TRBV19 and TRBJ2-7; 9 nucleotides match TRBD1. This CDR3 has 15 residues. The V segment lost 4 bases and the J segment 3 bases; nucleotides outside the gene matches: 7. Per germline, CDR1 LNHDA and CDR2 SQIVND (reference sequence). For the CDR3, the DNA is TGTGCCAGTAGTACCCCGGACAGGGGTGTCTACGAGCAGTACTTC. It encodes CASSTPDRGVYEQYF.

This clonotype was observed a single time. The chain recombines TRBV20-1 with TRBJ1-5; 9 nucleotides match TRBD1. The germline V gene encodes CDR1 DFQATT and CDR2 SNEGSKA (reference sequence). The J segment lost 4 bases and the V segment lost 4 bases, leaving 5 bases of the junction unmatched. This CDR3 comprises 14 residues. This CDR3 reads CSAKTGGQNQPQHF. The CDR3, as DNA: TGCAGTGCTAAAACAGGGGGCCAAAATCAGCCCCAGCATTTT.

This clonotype was recorded a few times. V gene TRBV2 combines with J gene TRBJ1-5; 9 nucleotides match TRBD1. The CDR3 spans 16 residues. V lost 5 bases to trimming and J lost 0 bases; unmatched junction nucleotides: 5. Germline CDR1 SNHLY, CDR2 FYNNEI. This chain's CDR3 is CASSTDRGNSNQPQHF. CDR3 DNA sequence: TGTGCCAGCAGTACGGACAGGGGCAATAGCAATCAGCCCCAGCATTTT.

This rearrangement joins TRBV7-3 to TRBJ2-3; 7 positions agree with TRBD2. V shed 1 base, J shed 1 base, and the junction held 2 bases outside the gene matches. This CDR3 region has 15 residues. Germline lookup yields CDR1 SGHTA and CDR2 FQGTGA. This CDR3 reads CASSLNAGGTDTQYF. In DNA form, the CDR3 reads TGTGCCAGCAGCTTAAATGCGGGGGGCACAGATACGCAGTATTTT.

This clonotype appeared a few times. The rearrangement joins TRBV6-2 or TRBV6-3 to TRBJ2-1; 8 bases map to TRBD2. The CDR3 has 14 amino acids. The V gene's germline CDR1 is MNHEY and CDR2 SVGEGT. The ends lost 8 bases at V and 8 bases at J; junction bases unmatched: 11. CDR3 residues: CASSDGTRLYEQFF. In DNA, the CDR3 is TGTGCCAGCTCGGACGGGACTAGACTCTATGAGCAGTTCTTC.

At least ten counts were recorded for this clonotype. The chain is built from TRBV18 and TRBJ2-4, with TRBD1 matching over 12 bases. V gave up 4 bases and J gave up 7 bases; unmatched junction bases: 11. The CDR3 is 17 residues long. Per germline, CDR1 KGHSH and CDR2 LQKENI. The CDR3 region is CASSRPGQGARGNIQYF. The CDR3 DNA reads as TGTGCCAGCTCACGACCGGGACAGGGGGCCCGGGGGAACATTCAGTACTTC.

The V gene is TRBV18, the J gene TRBJ2-3, with D possibly matching TRBD1 (6 bases). Trimming removed 1 base from V and 3 bases from J, with 11 bases in between. The CDR3 loop spans 15 amino acids. From germline, CDR1 is KGHSH and CDR2 LQKENI. CDR3 sequence: CASSPRKTGTDTQYF. CDR3 nucleotides: TGTGCCAGCTCACCACGGAAAACAGGGACAGATACGCAGTATTTT.

At least ten counts were recorded for this clonotype. CDR3 amino acids: CASSSDPWGGGYNEQFF. As DNA, the CDR3 is TGTGCCAGCAGCTCCGATCCCTGGGGGGGCGGCTACAATGAGCAGTTCTTC. The rearrangement links TRBV7-9 to TRBJ2-1; D might be TRBD2 (7 bases). Trimming took off 4 bases at V and 3 bases at J, with 19 bases between the two ends. Germline V gene data show CDR1 as SEHNR and CDR2 as FQNEAQ (reference sequence). This CDR3 is 17 amino acids long.

The chain links TRBV9 to TRBJ2-2, with TRBD1 matching over 8 bases. The V gene's germline CDR1 is SGDLS and CDR2 YYNGEE. This CDR3 spans 15 amino acids. V was pared by 3 bases and J by 0 bases, with 1 base of the junction left unmatched. DNA for the CDR3: TGTGCCAGCAGCGACAGGGGGACGAACACCGGGGAGCTGTTTTTT. The encoded protein is CASSDRGTNTGELFF.

V gene TRBV7-2 combines with J gene TRBJ2-7; D is undetermined. Per germline, CDR1 SGHTA and CDR2 FQGNSA. The CDR3 length is 13 residues. Deletions cut 1 base from V and 3 bases from J, with 7 bases between. The CDR3 protein is CASSLGASYEQYF. CDR3 nucleotide sequence: TGTGCCAGCAGCTTAGGAGCCAGCTACGAGCAGTACTTC.

This clonotype was counted between two and nine times. This chain connects TRBV28 to TRBJ1-3; D gene ambiguous. CDR1 MDHEN and CDR2 SYDVKM come from the germline V gene. The CDR3 length is 12 residues. V shed 2 bases and J shed 8 bases, with 7 bases lying between them. The CDR3 reads CASSLKQYTIYF. CDR3 DNA sequence: TGTGCCAGCAGTTTAAAGCAGTACACCATATATTTT.

This clonotype was counted ten times or more. This chain connects TRBV29-1 to TRBJ2-7; 9 bases are shared with TRBD1. V dropped 8 bases and J dropped 5; count of bases not matched to a gene: 10. CDR1 is SQVTM, CDR2 ANQGSEA, per germline. The CDR3 has 13 amino acids. DNA of the CDR3: TGCAGCTTTTCCGGGACAGGGCTAAACGAGCAGTACTTC. Protein sequence: CSFSGTGLNEQYF.

This clonotype was picked up many times. The V and J genes are TRBV5-4 and TRBJ2-5; no clear D. In germline, CDR1 is SGHNT, CDR2 YYREEE (reference sequence). CDR3 length equals 14 residues. The ends were cut back, 0 bases at V and 5 bases at J, with 11 bases in the middle. Here the CDR3 DNA reads TGTGCCAGCAGCTTGGACTGGGTCGGGGAGACCCAGTACTTC. Residues: CASSLDWVGETQYF.

This clonotype was seen repeatedly, ten times or more. V is TRBV7-6 and J is TRBJ2-1; D remains ambiguous. The CDR3 is made up of 12 amino acids. V was cut by 5 bases and J by 7 bases, with 9 bases left in between. Germline CDR1 SGHVS, CDR2 FNYEAQ. The CDR3 loop reads CASSPSVNEQFF. The CDR3 nucleotides read TGTGCCAGCAGCCCTTCGGTTAATGAGCAGTTCTTC.

This clonotype has just a few counts. This rearrangement joins TRBV29-1 to TRBJ2-7; D perhaps matches TRBD1 (5 bases). This CDR3 is built from 11 residues. V was cut by 4 bases and J by 3 bases, with 7 bases left in between. Germline CDR1 SQVTM, CDR2 ANQGSEA. The CDR3 loop is CSVVTGYEQYV. CDR3 coding DNA: TGCAGCGTTGTAACAGGCTACGAGCAGTACGTC.

There are many counts of this clonotype. The rearrangement links TRBV20-1 to TRBJ1-4; D might be TRBD1 (6 bases). The CDR3 runs 14 residues. V was trimmed by 4 bases and J by 3 bases, leaving 12 bases between them. Looked up from germline, CDR1 is DFQATT and CDR2 is SNEGSKA (reference sequence). This chain's CDR3 is CSATEDRPNEKLFF. In DNA form, the CDR3 reads TGCAGTGCTACTGAGGACAGACCTAATGAAAAACTGTTTTTT.

This clonotype was observed a few times. V and J are TRBV6-6 and TRBJ2-4; 7 nucleotides align to TRBD1. Per germline, CDR1 MNHNY and CDR2 SVGAGI (reference sequence). Unmatched junction bases numbered 16, after V lost 2 bases and J lost 0 bases. CDR3 size: 20 residues. The DNA of the CDR3 is TGTGCCAGCAGTTACGCATCAACCCGGGACAGACAGAAAGCCAAAAACATTCAGTACTTC. Translating gives CASSYASTRDRQKAKNIQYF.

Notes on this clonotype: Germline and junction disagree at one end, which may indicate a read error. This rearrangement joins TRBV7-2 to TRBJ2-1, with D tentatively TRBD1 (5 bases). This CDR3 has 13 residues. CDR1 SGHTA and CDR2 FQGNSA come from the germline V gene. CDR3 nucleotides: TGTGCCAGCAGCTCCTCCATCGGACACCCGAGCCTCTTC. It is translated as CASSSSIGHPSLF.

This clonotype came up a few times. The CDR3 loop reads CASSQDQRGKYNEQFF. The CDR3 bases are TGTGCCAGCAGCCAAGATCAACGGGGGAAATACAATGAGCAGTTCTTC. The V call is TRBV4-2, the J call TRBJ2-1; maybe TRBD2 (6 bases). From germline, CDR1 is LGHNA and CDR2 YNFKEQ. This CDR3 region has 16 residues. V was cut by 0 bases and J by 4 bases, with 13 bases left in between.